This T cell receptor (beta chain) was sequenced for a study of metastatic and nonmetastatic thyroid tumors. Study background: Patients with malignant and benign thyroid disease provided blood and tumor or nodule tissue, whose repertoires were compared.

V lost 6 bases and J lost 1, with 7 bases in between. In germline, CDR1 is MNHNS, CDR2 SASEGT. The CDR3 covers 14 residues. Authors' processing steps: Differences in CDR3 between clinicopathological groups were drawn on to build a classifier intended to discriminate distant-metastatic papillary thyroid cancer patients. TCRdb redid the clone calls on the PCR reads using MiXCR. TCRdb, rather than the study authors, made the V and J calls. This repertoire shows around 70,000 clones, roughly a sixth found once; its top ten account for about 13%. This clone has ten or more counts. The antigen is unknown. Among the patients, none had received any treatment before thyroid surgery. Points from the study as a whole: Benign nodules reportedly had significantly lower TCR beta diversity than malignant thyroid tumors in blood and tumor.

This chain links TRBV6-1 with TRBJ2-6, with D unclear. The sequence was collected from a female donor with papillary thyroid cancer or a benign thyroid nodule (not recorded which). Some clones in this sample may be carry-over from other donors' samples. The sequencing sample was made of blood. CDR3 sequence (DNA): TGTGCCAGCAGCGATGGGTCTGGGGCCAACGTCCTGACTTTC. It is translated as CASSDGSGANVLTF.